The clone carrying this T cell receptor (beta chain) appeared a single time. Its antigen is currently unknown. Treatment defined: approximately 9-day PBMC culture with coronavirus spike peptide pools or control peptides (ViraFEST assay). First, ViraFEST expanded antigen-specific T cells with peptide pools, and next it sequenced the TCRs. Germline V gene sequence: CDR1 KGHSH, CDR2 LQKENI. Trimming took off 3 bases at V and 0 bases at J, with 11 bases between the two ends. The CDR3 spans 15 residues. This record belongs to a study of vaccination and CD4 T cells after COVID-19. Turning to the study itself: Four females and six males made up the convalescents, two of whom were Hispanic. Sampling post-COVID took place a median around 91 days after diagnosis (range 35 to 161).

The Oncomine TCR Beta short-read assay was what sequenced the DNA obtained from cultured CD4+ T cells. The template was genomic DNA from cultured CD4+ T cells. A single record per CDR3 protein comes from TCRdb applying MiXCR to the PCR reads. Of some 19,000 distinct CDR3 sequences in the sample, roughly 45% were seen once. The source of this sequence is a human donor who had recovered from COVID-19. The chain recombines TRBV18 with TRBJ1-1, with D possibly being TRBD1 (5 bases). Source material: CD4+ T cells from blood, cultured in vitro. The CDR3 reads CASSPGPQLNTEAFF. CDR3 sequence (DNA): TGTGCCAGCTCACCGGGACCGCAATTGAACACTGAAGCTTTCTTT.